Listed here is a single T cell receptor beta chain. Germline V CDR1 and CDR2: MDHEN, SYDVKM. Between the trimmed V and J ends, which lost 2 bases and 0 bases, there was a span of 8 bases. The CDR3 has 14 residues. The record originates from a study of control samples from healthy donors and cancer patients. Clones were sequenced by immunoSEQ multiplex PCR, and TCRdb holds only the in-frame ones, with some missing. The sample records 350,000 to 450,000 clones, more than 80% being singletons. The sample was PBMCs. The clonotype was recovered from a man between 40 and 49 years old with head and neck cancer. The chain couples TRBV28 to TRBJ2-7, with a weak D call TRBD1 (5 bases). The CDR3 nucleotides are TGTGCCAGCAGTTTAGGGGCTAGCTCCTACGAGCAGTACTTC. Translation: CASSLGASSYEQYF.